The clone carrying this T cell receptor (beta chain) was detected ten times or more. The antigen remains unidentified. TCRdb fed the 5' RACE reads into MiXCR, producing one record per CDR3 protein. The sample comprises some 190,000 distinct CDR3 sequences, around 15% of which are singletons, and about 2.1% rests with the top ten. The data originate from a study of T-cell memory formation after mild COVID-19. Study information: TCR clusters were mostly confined to one donor each. Findings of the study overall: Among clones contracting day 15 to 85, CD4/CD8 was balanced, whereas later expanders leaned CD4+. Confirmation of SARS-CoV-2 specificity was lacking for second-wave clones peaking day 37.

This CDR3 region has 14 residues. Germline CDR1 SGHAT, CDR2 FQNNGV. The trim removed 9 bases at V and 4 bases at J, leaving 8 bases unmatched. The specimen was PBMCs or a T cell subset sorted from them (not recorded which). The sequence came from an adult woman who had mild COVID-19 (a few samples of this study predate the infection). Cell type and time point are not known. The chain uses TRBV11-2 and TRBJ2-1; 8 bases line up with TRBD2. The DNA of the CDR3 is TGTGCCAGTGCCGGGGGGGCCTCTTACAATGAGCAGTTCTTC. Its translation is CASAGGASYNEQFF.